This T cell receptor (beta chain) originates from a study of T cell changes during pregnancy in multiple sclerosis. Profiling relied on immunoSEQ multiplex PCR, and the TCRdb table lists in-frame clones only, not all of them. The sample holds 73,000 or so clones, 91% seen once. The specimen comprised peripheral blood, sampled in the second trimester of pregnancy. The receptor was derived from a female donor with multiple sclerosis, enrolled in a pregnancy study.

The CDR3 loop reads CASSGQTGHSYEQYF. CDR3 DNA: TGTGCCAGCAGCGGACAAACAGGGCATTCCTACGAGCAGTACTTC. The chain employs TRBV9 and TRBJ2-7, with D perhaps matching TRBD1 (6 bases). Germline V gene lookup returns CDR1 SGDLS and CDR2 YYNGEE. The length of the CDR3 is 15 residues. V lost 3 bases, J lost 1 base, and 14 bases lay in between.